The 14 T cell receptor beta chains below were found in one sample sequenced in a study of T cell responses to AZD1222 COVID-19 vaccine (dated by TCRdb to the early 2020s). This sample's time point label indicates: about 28 days (+/-7) after the second vaccine dose. Receptor libraries were prepared by the immunoSEQ multiplex PCR assay. Entries here come from immuneACCESS through TCRdb and include only in-frame sequences with V and J called. Some clones fail to appear in such tables; in the studies checked, an unresolved V gene covers under half of the shortfall, and the cause of the remainder is unknown. In all, the sample holds some 100,000 clones, and 80% to 90% of those were seen once. The ten most abundant clones make up about 2.4% of the sample. The material sequenced was peripheral blood, taken 28 days after the second AZD1222 dose. Source of these receptors: an adult who received the AZD1222 COVID-19 vaccine.

The rearrangement joins TRBV12-3 or TRBV12-4 to TRBJ2-3, with D hard to call. Trimming shortened V by 3 bases and J by 4 bases, and 5 bases separated the two germline ends. The CDR3 loop spans 12 amino acids. DNA of the CDR3: TGTGCCAGCAGTTTCCCCGCAGATACGCAGTATTTT. Protein sequence: CASSFPADTQYF.

CDR3 nucleotide sequence: TGTGCCAGCAGGCCCATTGGCTACACCTTC. As protein: CASRPIGYTF. The V call is TRBV3-1 (or the pseudogene TRBV3-2), the J call TRBJ1-2; no clear D gene. V lost 6 bases to trimming and J lost 7 bases, with 6 bases between them. The CDR3 length is 10 residues. Germline V gene data show CDR1 as LGHDT and CDR2 as YNNKEL (reference sequence).

The chain recombines TRBV5-1 with TRBJ1-5; no clear D gene. V was cut by 6 bases and J by 9 bases, with 16 bases left in between. This CDR3 has 13 amino acids. Germline values: CDR1 SGHRS, CDR2 YFSETQ. CDR3 bases: TGCGCCAGCAACGCTACGGTTATCCGGCCCCAGCATTTT. Translating it yields CASNATVIRPQHF.

V usage is TRBV6-6 and J usage is TRBJ1-2; D gene uncertain. This CDR3 is 15 amino acids long. The germline V and J ends were trimmed by 0 bases and 6 bases, with 14 bases remaining between them. Germline-derived CDR1 and CDR2 are MNHNY and SVGAGI (reference sequence). CDR3 in DNA: TGTGCCAGCAGTTACTCGGGCAGGCTAGGAGATGGCTACACCTTC. It codes for CASSYSGRLGDGYTF.

The J gene is TRBJ2-7, the V gene TRBV6-1; 7 bases line up with TRBD2. In germline, CDR1 is MNHNS, CDR2 SASEGT. The CDR3 length is 15 residues. With V trimmed by 0 bases and J by 3 bases, 5 bases remained unmatched. The DNA for the CDR3 is TGTGCCAGCAGTGAAGCGTTCAGGACTAGCTACGAGCAGTACTTC. Its translation is CASSEAFRTSYEQYF.

The chain has TRBV25-1 and TRBJ1-4, with D perhaps matching TRBD1 (6 bases). Trimming removed 3 bases from V and 7 bases from J, with 12 bases in between. The germline CDR1 and CDR2 sequences are MGHDK and SYGVNS. The CDR3 loop spans 14 amino acids. CDR3 sequence reads: CASSESSRGEKLFF. For the CDR3, the DNA is TGTGCCAGCAGTGAGTCAAGCAGGGGTGAAAAACTGTTTTTT.

This clone has more than one count but fewer than ten. The DNA for the CDR3 is TGTGCCAGCAGGGACGGGACAGGGGGACATGAGACCCAGTACTTC. Protein sequence: CASRDGTGGHETQYF. This rearrangement joins TRBV27 to TRBJ2-5; 11 bases map to TRBD1. CDR3 length equals 15 residues. Trimming took 6 bases from V and 5 from J; bases not matched to a gene: 8. Germline V lookup: CDR1 MNHEY, CDR2 SMNVEV (reference sequence).

The chain recombines TRBV6-1 with TRBJ1-1, with D unclear. Trimming stripped 3 bases from V and 1 base from J, with 9 bases between. This CDR3 region has 14 residues. Germline values: CDR1 MNHNS, CDR2 SASEGT. CDR3 region: CASSDAAKNTEAFF. Here the CDR3 DNA reads TGTGCCAGCAGTGATGCAGCTAAGAACACTGAAGCTTTCTTT.

The chain has TRBV19 and TRBJ1-2; tentatively, D is TRBD1 (5 bases). The V gene's germline CDR1 is LNHDA and CDR2 SQIVND (reference sequence). The V and J ends lost 6 bases and 7 bases respectively, with 15 bases between them. The CDR3 runs 13 residues. In nucleotides, the CDR3 is TGTGCCAGTAGGGGGCCCTTCGGGGCTGGCTACACCTTC. Translating gives CASRGPFGAGYTF.

This sequence joins TRBV30 and TRBJ1-2; D is uncertain. Per germline, CDR1 GTSNPN and CDR2 SVGIG (reference sequence). V was cut by 0 bases and J by 5 bases, with 10 bases left in between. The length of the CDR3 is 13 residues. CDR3: CAWSVSAGYGYTF. The DNA for the CDR3 is TGTGCCTGGAGTGTCTCCGCAGGTTATGGCTACACCTTC.

The rearrangement joins TRBV7-6 to TRBJ1-1, with 7 bases matching TRBD1. This CDR3 contains 15 residues. Germline V lookup: CDR1 SGHVS, CDR2 FNYEAQ. Losses at the gene ends were 4 bases for V and 0 bases for J; bases not matched to a gene: 5. The CDR3 region has the DNA TGTGCCAGCAGCTCGGGACAGCGGATGAACACTGAAGCTTTCTTT. Residues: CASSSGQRMNTEAFF.

This clone was seen once. The chain employs TRBV21-1 and TRBJ2-7; the table assigns TRBD2, which was not confirmed against the DNA. TRBV21-1 is marked as a pseudogene. This CDR3 region has 11 residues. The CDR3 nucleotides are TGTGCCAGCAGCCCTAACCGCGAGCAGTACTTC. Translating gives CASSPNREQYF.

This clone was picked up one time. The rearrangement joins TRBV19 to TRBJ1-3; D is perhaps TRBD1 (6 bases). CDR1 and CDR2 (germline): LNHDA, SQIVND (reference sequence). V was shortened by 5 bases and J by 2 bases, with 10 bases between the two germline ends. The CDR3 spans 14 residues. CDR3 region: CASSEQGPGNTIYF. As DNA, the CDR3 is TGTGCCAGTAGTGAACAGGGTCCTGGAAACACCATATATTTT.

The CDR3 reads CASSYSGAPGNTIYF. In DNA form, the CDR3 reads TGTGCCAGCAGTTACTCGGGGGCCCCTGGAAACACCATATATTTT. J is TRBJ1-3 and V is TRBV6-5; weak D call: TRBD1 (6 bases). This CDR3 has 15 amino acids. Trimming shortened V by 0 bases and J by 2 bases, and 8 bases separated the two germline ends. Germline values: CDR1 MNHEY, CDR2 SVGAGI.